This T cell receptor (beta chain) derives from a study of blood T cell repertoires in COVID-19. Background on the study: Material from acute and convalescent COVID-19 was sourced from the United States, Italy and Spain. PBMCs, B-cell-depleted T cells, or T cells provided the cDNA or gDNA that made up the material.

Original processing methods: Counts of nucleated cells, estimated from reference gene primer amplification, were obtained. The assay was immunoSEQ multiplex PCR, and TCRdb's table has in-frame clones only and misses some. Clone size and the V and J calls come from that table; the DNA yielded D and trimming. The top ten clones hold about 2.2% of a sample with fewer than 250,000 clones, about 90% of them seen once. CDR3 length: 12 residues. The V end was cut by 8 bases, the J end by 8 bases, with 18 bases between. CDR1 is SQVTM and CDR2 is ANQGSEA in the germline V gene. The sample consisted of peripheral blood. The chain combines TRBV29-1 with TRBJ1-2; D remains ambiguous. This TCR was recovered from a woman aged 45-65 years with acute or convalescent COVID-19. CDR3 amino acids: CSLKTGVSGYTF. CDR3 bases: TGCAGCCTAAAAACGGGTGTAAGCGGCTACACCTTC.